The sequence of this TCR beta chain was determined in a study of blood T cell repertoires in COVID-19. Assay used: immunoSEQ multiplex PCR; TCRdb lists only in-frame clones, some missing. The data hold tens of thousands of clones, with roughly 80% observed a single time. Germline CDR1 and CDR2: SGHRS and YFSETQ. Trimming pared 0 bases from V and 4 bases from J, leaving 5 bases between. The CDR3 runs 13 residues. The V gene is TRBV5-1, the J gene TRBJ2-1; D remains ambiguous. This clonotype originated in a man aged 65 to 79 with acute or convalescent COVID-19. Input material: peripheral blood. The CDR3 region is CASSLGLYNEQFF. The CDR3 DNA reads TGCGCCAGCAGCTTGGGACTTTACAATGAGCAGTTCTTC. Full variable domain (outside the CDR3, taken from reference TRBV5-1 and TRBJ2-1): KAGVTQTPRYLIKTRGQQVTLSCSPISGHRSVSWYQQTPGQGLQFLFEYFSETQRNKGNFPGRFSGRQFSNSRSEMNVSTLELGDSALYLCASSLGLYNEQFFGPGTRLTVL.